This T cell receptor (beta chain) was obtained from a study of OX40 agonist ivuxolimab in advanced cancers. Study in general: Patient treatment consisted of intravenous ivuxolimab administration every 2 weeks at 0.01 to 10 mg/kg.

TCRdb's copy holds only in-frame clones and misses some; the assay was immunoSEQ multiplex PCR. Altogether 55,000 to 70,000 clones are present, 70% to 90% being singletons, with the ten largest covering under 2.5%. Trimming left V 1 base short and J 3 bases short, with 12 bases between. This CDR3 region has 14 residues. The germline CDR1 and CDR2 sequences are GTSNPN and SVGIG (reference sequence). On this clone: What it binds is not known.

Findings and caveats of the study: The antigens recognized by the expanded peripheral T cells, that is their antigen specificity, were not determined. Compared with others, partial responders at 0.1-3.0 mg/kg displayed clonal expansion among the lowest. CD4+ and CD8+ T cells in blood underwent clonal expansion by week 6 at 0.1 to 3.0 mg/kg.

Sequencing used CD4+ or CD8+ T cells sorted from blood, obtained in a trial of the OX40 agonist ivuxolimab. The rearrangement uses TRBV30 and TRBJ1-2; no firm D call. The source of this sequence is an adult with an advanced solid tumor such as melanoma, head and neck, liver or kidney cancer. In nucleotides, the CDR3 is TGTGCCTGGAGTGGTCCCCTGGACGACTATGGCTACACCTTC. Amino acid sequence: CAWSGPLDDYGYTF. The full variable domain, with the rest looked up from reference TRBV30 and TRBJ1-2, is SQTIHQWPATLVQPVGSPLSLECTVEGTSNPNLYWYRQAAGRGLQLLFYSVGIGQISSEVPQNLSASRPQDRQFILSSKKLLLSDSGFYLCAWSGPLDDYGYTFGSGTRLTVV.